Listed below are T cell receptor beta chains from one sample, sequenced in a study of CD8+ T cells in alopecia areata. Assay used: immunoSEQ multiplex PCR; TCRdb lists only in-frame clones, some missing. The sample has approximately 300,000 clones; roughly 60% are singletons. The material sequenced was CD4+ T cells sorted from blood, taken at week 24, from a patient treated with tofacitinib. The receptors shown here come from a human donor with alopecia areata. CDR3s leave out the opening cysteine and the closing phenylalanine or tryptophan. Fields, in order: CDR3 length, V gene, CDR3 protein.

length: 14
V: TRBV4-3
CDR3: ASSQSRSGGPVEQF

length: 15
V: TRBV7-8
CDR3: ASSSEGRRGRPSGYT

length: 11
V: TRBV2
CDR3: ASKETGQETQY

length: 16
V: TRBV28
CDR3: ASSLGGIRGRTGNTIY

length: 11
V: TRBV6-5
CDR3: ASSRDRVGGYT

length: 17
V: TRBV7-2
CDR3: ASSIPWRSAGRHTGELF

length: 12
V: TRBV29-1
CDR3: SADIDYSFYEQY

length: 13
V: TRBV9
CDR3: ASSMNQGTNSPLH

length: 9
V: TRBV20-1
CDR3: SASLILEQY

length: 16
V: TRBV4-2
CDR3: ASSQDPSGIGGSGELF

length: 12
V: TRBV6-1
CDR3: ASSPQGEEETQY

length: 12
V: TRBV9
CDR3: ASSGLSPNSPLH

length: 11
V: TRBV6-5
CDR3: ASRLAGGIAQY

length: 12
V: TRBV28
CDR3: ASSLPPPNSPLH

length: 13
V: TRBV4-1
CDR3: ASSHRQGKNTEAF

length: 8
V: TRBV28
CDR3: ASSTKRAF

length: 12
V: TRBV7-2
CDR3: ASSGDRGGKTQY

length: 13
V: TRBV4-1
CDR3: ASSQVGRDDYEQY

length: 11
V: TRBV29-1
CDR3: SVELRLQETQY

length: 14
V: TRBV11-1
CDR3: ASSLDRGERTDTQY

length: 9
V: TRBV20-1
CDR3: SETSTDTQY

length: 13
V: TRBV5-1
CDR3: ASSLLQGAYNEQF

length: 13
V: TRBV30
CDR3: AWIRTSGGGETQY

length: 13
V: TRBV15
CDR3: ATSRGTADSYEQY

length: 11
V: TRBV30
CDR3: ASVSQVNYGYT

length: 10
V: TRBV6-5
CDR3: ASSRGQVEAF

length: 10
V: TRBV7-9
CDR3: ASSSGANVLT

length: 12
V: TRBV28
CDR3: ASRRLGTGNTIY

length: 11
V: TRBV5-6
CDR3: ASTLGQQETQY

length: 11
V: TRBV7-2
CDR3: ASRPGGGYGYT

length: 13
V: TRBV5-1
CDR3: ASSLAGPGGETQY

length: 13
V: TRBV19
CDR3: ASSRVGDRDNEQF

length: 13
V: TRBV5-1
CDR3: ASSLGLLYNSPLH

length: 9
V: TRBV20-1
CDR3: SVRLQGSAF

length: 13
V: TRBV30
CDR3: AWATPGLEVETQY

length: 12
V: TRBV29-1
CDR3: SVLSFYRNTEAF

length: 8
V: TRBV30
CDR3: APRLGGYT

length: 12
V: TRBV4-2
CDR3: ASSRSPGAYEQY

length: 13
V: TRBV7-9
CDR3: ASSFPSQGSSEQY

length: 13
V: TRBV5-1
CDR3: ASSLVGAQAAEAF

length: 18
V: TRBV4-2
CDR3: ASSTPQGSGSLLVADTQY

length: 12
V: TRBV5-1
CDR3: ASSLTTDRPYMY

length: 13
V: TRBV7-2
CDR3: ASSLGVWRGTEAF

length: 14
V: TRBV29-1
CDR3: SVTPTSRHSYNEQF

length: 13
V: TRBV25-1
CDR3: ASSLTTGLDDEQY

length: 12
V: TRBV25-1
CDR3: ASSGDREGETQY

length: 13
V: TRBV5-4
CDR3: ASSLGDRPSYGYT

length: 11
V: TRBV30
CDR3: AYVWSGTDTQY

length: 9
V: TRBV29-1
CDR3: SVEGTYEQY

length: 9
V: TRBV2
CDR3: ASTPYNEQF

length: 9
V: TRBV20-1
CDR3: SARDDRQEY

length: 13
V: TRBV29-1
CDR3: SVVTNGATTGELF

length: 13
V: TRBV5-4
CDR3: ASSVRRRAYNEQF

length: 13
V: TRBV7-2
CDR3: ASSSPGHSTDTQY

length: 9
V: TRBV20-1
CDR3: SAKGVYEQY

length: 13
V: TRBV6-1
CDR3: ASSEGFGQSYEQY

length: 12
V: TRBV29-1
CDR3: SVNTENDNSPLH

length: 13
V: TRBV4-1
CDR3: ASSAQTGGNQPQH

length: 12
V: TRBV7-6
CDR3: ASSPGQGDTEAF